One and the same sample provided the 10 T cell receptor beta chains below, sequenced in a study of response to subunit inactivated influenza vaccine. TCRdb called the RT-PCR reads again in MiXCR, with one record for every CDR3 protein. The sample holds about 500,000 distinct CDR3 sequences, 10% to 15% seen once. The source was PBMCs from blood, collected roughly 47 days after vaccination. The receptors originated from a man aged 45-60 years who received an inactivated influenza vaccine.

In its sample, this clonotype was seen many times. The J gene is TRBJ2-1, the V gene TRBV20-1, with a tentative D call TRBD1 (5 bases). CDR1 is DFQATT and CDR2 is SNEGSKA in the germline V gene (reference sequence). CDR3 length equals 13 residues. The V gene lost 5 bases and the J gene lost 0 bases, with 8 bases spanning the gap. The CDR3 DNA is TGCAGTGCTCGACAGAGCTCCTACAATGAGCAGTTCTTC. Encoded protein: CSARQSSYNEQFF.

This clonotype occurred many times. The chain links TRBV20-1 to TRBJ2-7; 8 bases agree with TRBD2. Germline V gene data show CDR1 as DFQATT and CDR2 as SNEGSKA (reference sequence). J lost 0 bases, V lost 0 bases, and 10 bases had no gene match. This CDR3 is built from 17 residues. This chain's CDR3 is CSARDRTSGGTSYEQYF. For the CDR3, the DNA is TGCAGTGCTAGAGATCGAACTAGCGGAGGGACCTCCTACGAGCAGTACTTC.

The chain links TRBV9 to TRBJ2-7, with D uncertain. V lost 4 bases to trimming and J lost 3 bases, with 20 bases between them. Germline V gene sequence: CDR1 SGDLS, CDR2 YYNGEE. This CDR3 has 16 amino acids. CDR3 nucleotide sequence: TGTGCCAGCAGCCTTAACCCTAAGGACGAGGACTACGAGCAGTACTTC. This encodes CASSLNPKDEDYEQYF.

Regarding this clonotype: The CDR3 carries no conserved terminal phenylalanine or tryptophan, so it likely arises from a read error. The V and J genes are TRBV7-3 and TRBJ2-3, with D unresolved. CDR3 length equals 13 residues. The germline V and J ends were trimmed by 6 bases and 6 bases, with 13 bases remaining between them. Germline CDR1 and CDR2: SGHTA and FQGTGA. In nucleotides, the CDR3 is TGTGCCAGCAGTACATTGCTACAGGATACGCAGTATTAT. Translated, it gives CASSTLLQDTQYY.

The V and J genes are TRBV18 and TRBJ2-3, with a possible D match to TRBD2 (6 bases). Germline V gives CDR1 KGHSH, CDR2 LQKENI. This CDR3 region has 15 residues. Trimming removed 3 bases at V and 1 base at J, with 11 bases between. CDR3 nucleotide sequence: TGTGCCAGCTCACCTCCGGGGGTGGGCACAGATACGCAGTATTTT. This gives the protein CASSPPGVGTDTQYF.

The CDR3 DNA is TGTGCCAGCAGGAAGGACGGCTTCGAGCAGTACTTC. It codes for CASRKDGFEQYF. The V and J genes are TRBV2 and TRBJ2-7; D not certain. Per the germline V gene, CDR1 is SNHLY and CDR2 is FYNNEI. V dropped 6 bases and J dropped 6 bases, with 12 bases sitting between them. The CDR3 runs to 12 residues.

In this sample, this clonotype turned up a few times. This sequence joins TRBV7-2 and TRBJ2-1; D possibly matches TRBD1 or TRBD2 (6 bases each). The CDR3 has 15 amino acids. CDR1 is SGHTA and CDR2 is FQGNSA in the germline V gene. Trimming left V 3 bases short and J 9 bases short, with 18 bases between. This CDR3 reads CASSFRGQRVTEQFF. Written as DNA, the CDR3 is TGTGCCAGCAGCTTTAGAGGACAGCGGGTTACTGAGCAGTTCTTC.

This clonotype was detected only a few times. The chain employs TRBV29-1 and TRBJ2-2, with 11 bases lining up with TRBD1. The CDR3 covers 13 residues. J gave up 7 bases and V 7 bases, and 5 bases lay outside the gene matches. Germline V gene sequence: CDR1 SQVTM, CDR2 ANQGSEA. CDR3 region: CSAGQGVGGELFF. The CDR3, as DNA: TGCAGCGCGGGACAGGGGGTAGGCGGGGAGCTGTTTTTT.

The table lists this clonotype with many counts. The chain links TRBV12-3 or TRBV12-4 to TRBJ2-3; D remains unclear. V gave up 11 bases and J gave up 6 bases, with 18 bases separating them. The CDR3 length is 13 residues. This CDR3 is CASARTVRDTQYF. CDR3 DNA: TGTGCCTCCGCGCGCACTGTGAGGGATACGCAGTATTTT.

This chain links TRBV27 with TRBJ2-7, with D unclear. The CDR3 loop spans 14 amino acids. The V end lost 3 bases, the J end lost 3 bases, and 12 bases lay between the germline ends. The germline gives CDR1 MNHEY, CDR2 SMNVEV (reference sequence). The CDR3 region is CASSLQSSYYEQYF. CDR3 DNA sequence: TGTGCCAGCAGTTTGCAATCTTCCTACTACGAGCAGTACTTC.